This TCR beta chain derives from a study of cytomegalovirus exposure and HLA in healthy donors. Looking at the study overall: It was reported in a later analysis that the 90 to 150 validation repertoires used the same platform as the 550 to 850 first-cohort repertoires.

The data were produced by immunoSEQ multiplex PCR, yet TCRdb's version contains in-frame clones alone and is incomplete. This table has more than 55,000 clones, approximately 88% appearing once. This TCR derives from a woman between 18 and 29 years old in good health and CMV-seronegative. Input material: PBMCs.

The CDR3 DNA is TGTGCCAGCAGTGAAAGGGACAGGGGCGGGGACACTGAAGCTTTCTTT. Amino acids: CASSERDRGGDTEAFF. The V and J genes are TRBV2 and TRBJ1-1; 10 nucleotides line up with TRBD1. Trimming removed 2 bases from V and 3 bases from J; junction bases left unmatched: 6. Germline V gene data show CDR1 as SNHLY and CDR2 as FYNNEI. This CDR3 region has 16 residues.